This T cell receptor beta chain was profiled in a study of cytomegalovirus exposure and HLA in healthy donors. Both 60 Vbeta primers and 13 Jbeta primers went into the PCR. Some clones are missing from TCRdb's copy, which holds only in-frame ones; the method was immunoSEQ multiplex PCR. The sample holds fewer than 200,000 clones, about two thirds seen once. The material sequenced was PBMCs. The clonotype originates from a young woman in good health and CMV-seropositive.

The CDR3 is CASSESRSGGSSYNEQFF. The CDR3 DNA sequence: TGCGCCAGCAGTGAGTCCCGTAGCGGGGGGAGCTCCTACAATGAGCAGTTCTTC. The V gene is TRBV10-1, the J gene TRBJ2-1; 10 bases line up with TRBD2. The CDR3 has 18 amino acids. Germline V gene sequence: CDR1 WNHNN, CDR2 SYGVQD (reference sequence). After removal of 0 bases from V and 0 bases from J, the junction contained 5 bases not matched to a gene.